This TCR beta chain originates from a study of PD-L1 blockade in urothelial cancer. Study details: At 6 weeks and at 3 weeks (second dose) after treatment start, blood was analyzed. Reported median T cell count for blood samples was roughly 140,000.

Time point denoted: pretreatment peripheral blood. In germline, CDR1 is SGHAT, CDR2 FQNNGV. The CDR3 extends over 16 amino acids. V was clipped by 0 bases and J by 6 bases; unmatched bases: 8. Using immunoSEQ multiplex PCR, the repertoire was profiled, and TCRdb retains in-frame clones only, with some absent. Of about 130,000 clones listed, approximately 84% are singletons. The V gene is TRBV11-2, the J gene TRBJ2-1, with 7 bases matching TRBD2. This receptor was taken from a man aged 50-60 years with urothelial cancer. The sample was PBMCs, taken around atezolizumab (anti-PD-L1) treatment. CDR3 sequence (DNA): TGTGCCAGCAGCTTAGATCGCGGGAGAGGGAGCAATGAGCAGTTCTTC. As protein: CASSLDRGRGSNEQFF.